This is a list of T cell receptor beta chains from one sample in a study of T cells after yellow fever vaccination. Using its own MiXCR run on the 5' RACE reads, TCRdb lists one record per CDR3 protein. The sample consists of 450,000 to 600,000 distinct CDR3 sequences, around a sixth of them appearing once. This specimen was PBMCs, taken roughly 5 days after the first yellow fever vaccination. The receptors stem from a man between 18 and 29 years old who received the YFV17D yellow fever vaccine. Both conserved end residues are part of each CDR3. The order of the fields is J gene, V gene, D gene, clone size, CDR3 protein, CDR3 DNA. The D gene is left open where the match is weak. Only some rows state a clone size, as once, few, many or a class for expanded clones.

j_gene: TRBJ2-3; v_gene: TRBV9; d_gene: TRBD1; abundance: few; CDR3aa: CASSVQGADTQYF; CDR3nt: TGTGCCAGCAGCGTACAGGGGGCGGATACGCAGTATTTT
j_gene: TRBJ1-6; v_gene: TRBV5-4; d_gene: .; abundance: few; CDR3aa: CASTTGQHNNSPLHF; CDR3nt: TGTGCCAGCACCACGGGGCAGCACAATAATTCACCCCTCCACTTT
j_gene: TRBJ2-5; v_gene: TRBV6-1; d_gene: .; abundance: few; CDR3aa: CASRSPPLGETQYF; CDR3nt: TGTGCCAGCAGATCTCCGCCCCTGGGGGAGACCCAGTACTTC
j_gene: TRBJ1-2; v_gene: TRBV29-1; d_gene: .; abundance: .; CDR3aa: CSVDMPGLYYGYTF; CDR3nt: TGCAGCGTTGACATGCCGGGGTTGTACTATGGCTACACCTTC
j_gene: TRBJ1-4; v_gene: TRBV12-3/TRBV12-4; d_gene: .; abundance: few; CDR3aa: CASSWGPEKLFF; CDR3nt: TGTGCCAGCAGTTGGGGACCTGAAAAACTGTTTTTT
j_gene: TRBJ2-3; v_gene: TRBV27; d_gene: TRBD1; abundance: .; CDR3aa: CASSGDRTAHTQYF; CDR3nt: TGTGCCAGCAGTGGGGACAGGACCGCCCATACGCAGTATTTT
j_gene: TRBJ2-4; v_gene: TRBV14; d_gene: TRBD1; abundance: .; CDR3aa: CASSQYGTGLAKNIQYF; CDR3nt: TGTGCCAGCAGCCAATACGGGACAGGACTAGCCAAAAACATTCAGTACTTC
j_gene: TRBJ2-3; v_gene: TRBV4-2; d_gene: TRBD2; abundance: .; CDR3aa: CASSARLLAGGPEDTQYF; CDR3nt: TGTGCCAGCAGCGCCCGACTTTTAGCGGGGGGGCCGGAAGATACGCAGTATTTT
j_gene: TRBJ2-3; v_gene: TRBV7-9; d_gene: .; abundance: .; CDR3aa: CAIGVQTDTQYF; CDR3nt: TGTGCCATAGGAGTCCAGACAGATACGCAGTATTTT
j_gene: TRBJ2-3; v_gene: TRBV25-1; d_gene: TRBD1; abundance: many; CDR3aa: CASSEKDRSTDTQYF; CDR3nt: TGTGCCAGCAGTGAAAAGGACAGGAGCACAGATACGCAGTATTTT
j_gene: TRBJ2-3; v_gene: TRBV7-6; d_gene: .; abundance: .; CDR3aa: CASSARGGLLPTDTQYF; CDR3nt: TGTGCCAGCAGCGCTCGTGGGGGTCTCCTCCCAACAGATACGCAGTATTTT
j_gene: TRBJ2-2; v_gene: TRBV5-5; d_gene: .; abundance: .; CDR3aa: CASSETSFGELFF; CDR3nt: TGTGCCAGCAGCGAAACTAGCTTCGGGGAGCTGTTTTTT
j_gene: TRBJ2-5; v_gene: TRBV7-2; d_gene: .; abundance: .; CDR3aa: CASSPVHGETQYF; CDR3nt: TGTGCCAGCAGCCCTGTTCACGGAGAGACCCAGTACTTC
j_gene: TRBJ2-3; v_gene: TRBV6-2/TRBV6-3; d_gene: TRBD2; abundance: .; CDR3aa: CASSFRRGGHDTQYF; CDR3nt: TGTGCCAGCAGTTTTCGTCGGGGGGGACACGATACGCAGTATTTT